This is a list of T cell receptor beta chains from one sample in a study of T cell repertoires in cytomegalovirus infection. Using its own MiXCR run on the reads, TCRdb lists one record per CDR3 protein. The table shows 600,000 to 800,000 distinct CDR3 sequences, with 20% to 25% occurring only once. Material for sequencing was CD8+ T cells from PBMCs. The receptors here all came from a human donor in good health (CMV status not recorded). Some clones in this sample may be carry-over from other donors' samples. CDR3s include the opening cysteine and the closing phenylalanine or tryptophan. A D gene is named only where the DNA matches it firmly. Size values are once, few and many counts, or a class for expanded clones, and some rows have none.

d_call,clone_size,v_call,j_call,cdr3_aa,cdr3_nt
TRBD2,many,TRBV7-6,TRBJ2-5,CASSYRDYKETQYF,TGTGCCAGCAGTTACCGGGACTACAAAGAGACCCAGTACTTC
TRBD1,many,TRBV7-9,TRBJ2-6,CASSDPGQGGPGANVLTF,TGTGCCAGCAGCGACCCGGGACAGGGAGGTCCTGGGGCCAACGTCCTGACTTTC
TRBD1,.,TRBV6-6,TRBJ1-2,CASSSNRGPEGYTF,TGTGCCAGCAGCTCCAACAGGGGACCCGAGGGCTACACCTTC
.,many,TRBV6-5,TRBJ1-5,CASREQGFKGNQPQHF,TGTGCCAGCAGAGAACAGGGCTTTAAGGGCAATCAGCCCCAGCATTTT
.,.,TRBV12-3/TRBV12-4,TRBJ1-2,CAIRTQLNSNYGYTF,TGTGCCATCCGGACACAACTCAATTCTAACTATGGCTACACCTTC
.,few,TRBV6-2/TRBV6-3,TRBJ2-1,CASSYRPAYNEQFF,TGTGCCAGCAGTTACAGGCCGGCTTACAATGAGCAGTTCTTC
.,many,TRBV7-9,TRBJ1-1,CASRKTGTFSEAFF,TGTGCCAGCAGAAAAACCGGGACCTTTTCCGAAGCTTTCTTT
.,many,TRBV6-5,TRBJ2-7,CASSYSAIGGGAIYEQYF,TGTGCCAGCAGTTACTCAGCAATAGGTGGGGGGGCTATATACGAGCAGTACTTC
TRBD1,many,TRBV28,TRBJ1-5,CASSPAIGTAYSNQPQHF,TGTGCCAGCAGCCCTGCGATCGGGACAGCTTATAGCAATCAGCCCCAGCATTTT
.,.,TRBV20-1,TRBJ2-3,CSASFGRTEITDTQYF,TGCAGTGCTAGCTTTGGACGGACAGAAATCACAGATACGCAGTATTTT
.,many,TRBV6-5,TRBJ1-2,CASSYSISGAGYGYTF,TGTGCCAGCAGTTACTCGATATCTGGTGCAGGCTATGGCTACACCTTC
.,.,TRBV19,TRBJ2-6,CASPSYLQVTGANVLTF,TGTGCCAGTCCTTCCTATCTACAGGTAACTGGGGCCAACGTCCTGACTTTC
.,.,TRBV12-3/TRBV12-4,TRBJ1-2,CASSFRLNYGYTF,TGTGCCAGCAGTTTCCGATTAAACTATGGCTACACCTTC
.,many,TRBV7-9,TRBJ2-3,CASSVSGRDTQYF,TGTGCCAGCAGCGTATCCGGACGGGATACGCAGTATTTT
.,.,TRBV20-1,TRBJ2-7,CSARDHSRYEQYF,TGCAGTGCTAGAGATCACTCTCGCTACGAGCAGTACTTC
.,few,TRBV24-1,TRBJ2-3,CATSDGDTDTQYF,TGTGCCACCAGTGACGGGGACACAGATACGCAGTATTTT
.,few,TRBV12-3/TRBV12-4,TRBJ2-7,CASSLLYLYEQYF,TGTGCCAGCAGTCTCCTATACCTCTACGAGCAGTACTTC
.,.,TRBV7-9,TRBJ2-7,CASSLVEMDEQYF,TGTGCCAGCAGCTTAGTCGAAATGGACGAGCAGTACTTC
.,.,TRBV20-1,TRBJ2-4,CSASEESWDIQYF,TGCAGTGCTTCCGAGGAGAGTTGGGACATTCAGTACTTC
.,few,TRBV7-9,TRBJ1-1,CASSAGTLYRAEAFF,TGTGCCAGCAGCGCCGGGACACTCTATCGGGCTGAAGCTTTCTTT
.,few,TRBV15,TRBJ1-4,CATSRGSGEKLFF,TGTGCCACCAGCAGAGGGTCAGGGGAAAAACTGTTTTTT
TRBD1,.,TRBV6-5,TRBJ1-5,CASSLDRAPNQPQHF,TGTGCCAGCAGCTTGGACAGGGCTCCCAATCAGCCCCAGCATTTT
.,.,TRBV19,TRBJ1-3,CASSGRPDLNTIYF,TGTGCCAGCTCGGGCCGTCCCGACCTAAACACCATATATTTT
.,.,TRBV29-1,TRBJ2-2,CSTMWARGELFF,TGCAGCACGATGTGGGCGCGCGGGGAGCTGTTTTTT
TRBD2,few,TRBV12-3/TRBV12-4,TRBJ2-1,CASKGAGEHYNEQFF,TGTGCCAGCAAGGGAGCGGGGGAGCACTACAATGAGCAGTTCTTC
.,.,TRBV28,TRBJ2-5,CASSMRDRQETQYF,TGTGCCAGCAGTATGCGGGACAGACAAGAGACCCAGTACTTC
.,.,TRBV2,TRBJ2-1,CATPGEPPFSSYNEQFF,TGTGCCACCCCAGGGGAGCCTCCTTTTAGCTCCTACAATGAGCAGTTCTTC
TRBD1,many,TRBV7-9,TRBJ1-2,CAGRTGVDGYTF,TGTGCCGGAAGGACAGGGGTGGACGGCTACACCTTC
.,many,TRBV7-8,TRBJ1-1,CASSLGGWGMNTEAFF,TGTGCCAGCAGCTTAGGGGGCTGGGGCATGAACACTGAAGCTTTCTTT
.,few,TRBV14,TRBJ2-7,CASSPESRGHEQYF,TGTGCCAGCAGCCCAGAAAGCAGGGGCCACGAGCAGTACTTC
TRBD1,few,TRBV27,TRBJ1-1,CASRLQGFTEAFF,TGTGCCAGCAGGCTACAGGGGTTCACTGAAGCTTTCTTT
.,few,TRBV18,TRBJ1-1,CASSDRRQNTEAFF,TGTGCCAGCTCAGATCGCAGGCAGAACACTGAAGCTTTCTTT
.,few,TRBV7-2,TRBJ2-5,CASSTDWGLGETQYF,TGTGCCAGCAGTACTGATTGGGGCCTAGGAGAGACCCAGTACTTC
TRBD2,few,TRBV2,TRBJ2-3,CASSERGASGGITDTQYF,TGTGCCAGCAGTGAAAGGGGGGCTAGCGGGGGAATCACAGATACGCAGTATTTT
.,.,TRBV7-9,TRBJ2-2,CASSVRGASTGELFF,TGTGCCAGCAGCGTCCGGGGGGCGAGCACCGGGGAGCTGTTTTTT
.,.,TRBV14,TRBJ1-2,CASSPGKDRLYGYTF,TGTGCCAGCAGCCCAGGAAAGGACAGACTCTATGGCTACACCTTC
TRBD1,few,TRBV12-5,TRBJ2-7,CASGFATDRENYEQYF,TGTGCTAGTGGTTTCGCAACAGACAGGGAGAACTACGAGCAGTACTTC
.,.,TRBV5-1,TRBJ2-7,CASSLGLPPPYEQYF,TGCGCCAGCAGCTTGGGCCTACCTCCCCCCTACGAGCAGTACTTC
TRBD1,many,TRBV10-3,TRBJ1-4,CAISPGTEATNEKLFF,TGTGCCATCAGTCCCGGGACAGAAGCAACTAATGAAAAACTGTTTTTT
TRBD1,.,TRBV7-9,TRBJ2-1,CASSPPTSGTGYEQFF,TGTGCCAGCAGCCCACCAACGTCCGGGACAGGATATGAGCAGTTCTTC